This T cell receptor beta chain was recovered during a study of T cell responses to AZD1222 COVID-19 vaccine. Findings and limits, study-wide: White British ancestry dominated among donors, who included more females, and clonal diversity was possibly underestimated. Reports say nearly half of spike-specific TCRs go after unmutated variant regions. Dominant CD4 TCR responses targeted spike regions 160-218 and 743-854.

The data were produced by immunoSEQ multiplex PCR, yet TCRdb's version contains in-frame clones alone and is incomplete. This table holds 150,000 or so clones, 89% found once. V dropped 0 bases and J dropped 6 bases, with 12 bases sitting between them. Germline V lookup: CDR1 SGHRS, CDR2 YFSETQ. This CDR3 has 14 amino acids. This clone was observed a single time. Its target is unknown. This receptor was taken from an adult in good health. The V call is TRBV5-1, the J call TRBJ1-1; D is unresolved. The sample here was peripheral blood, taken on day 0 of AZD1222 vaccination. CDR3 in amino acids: CASSLDKIYAEAFF. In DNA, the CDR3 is TGCGCCAGCAGCTTGGATAAGATTTACGCTGAAGCTTTCTTT.